The 2 T cell receptor beta chains below come from one sample, sequenced in a study of OX40 agonist ivuxolimab in advanced cancers. Sequencing was performed with immunoSEQ multiplex PCR; in TCRdb, only in-frame clones are kept and a portion is missing. The profile shows over 85,000 clones, 90% to 95% of them singletons. Sample: CD4+ or CD8+ T cells sorted from blood, taken in a trial of the OX40 agonist ivuxolimab. The receptor set was obtained from an adult with an advanced solid tumor such as melanoma, head and neck, liver or kidney cancer.

The chain is built from TRBV6-4 and TRBJ2-3; TRBD1 agrees at 7 bases. Germline CDR1 is MRHNA and CDR2 is SNTAGT. This CDR3 comprises 18 residues. Unmatched junction bases numbered 14, after V lost 4 bases and J lost 1 base. This chain's CDR3 is CASSGGRGRVIGTDTQYF. Written as DNA, the CDR3 is TGTGCCAGCAGTGGGGGTAGGGGGCGCGTTATTGGCACAGATACGCAGTATTTT.

This clone was detected a few times. The chain employs TRBV28 and TRBJ2-7, with D hard to call. Germline CDR1 and CDR2: MDHEN and SYDVKM. CDR3 length: 11 residues. V was cut by 6 bases and J by 2 bases, with 5 bases left in between. The CDR3 sequence is CASSGAYEQYF. DNA of the CDR3: TGTGCCAGCAGCGGAGCCTACGAGCAGTACTTC.